The rows below give T cell receptor beta chains drawn from one sample of a study of blood T cell repertoires in COVID-19. Assay: immunoSEQ multiplex PCR; the TCRdb copy retains only in-frame clones and omits some. The data hold approximately 18,000 clones, with 85% to 90% observed a single time. The sequencing sample was made of peripheral blood. Receptors originate from a human donor with active COVID-19. The donor label of this sample is uncertain. Each CDR3 is given with its conserved first and last residue. The order of the fields is D gene, V gene, J gene, clone size, CDR3 protein, CDR3 DNA. A D gene is named only where the DNA matches it firmly. Clone size is shown for a subset of rows, as once, few, many or a class of expanded clone.

D gene: -
V gene: TRBV7-9
J gene: TRBJ1-1
clone size: -
CDR3 protein: CASGGAGASTEAFF
CDR3 DNA: TGTGCCAGCGGGGGGGCAGGGGCGTCCACTGAAGCTTTCTTT

D gene: -
V gene: TRBV7-2
J gene: TRBJ2-7
clone size: -
CDR3 protein: CASSRDRTYEQYF
CDR3 DNA: TGTGCCAGCAGCCGAGACAGGACCTACGAGCAGTACTTC

D gene: TRBD2
V gene: TRBV5-1
J gene: TRBJ2-7
clone size: -
CDR3 protein: CASSITGGGAFYEQYF
CDR3 DNA: TGCGCCAGCAGCATCACCGGCGGGGGGGCCTTCTACGAGCAGTACTTC

D gene: TRBD1
V gene: TRBV19
J gene: TRBJ1-6
clone size: -
CDR3 protein: CASSISWGQNSPLHF
CDR3 DNA: TGTGCCAGTAGTATAAGTTGGGGACAGAATTCACCCCTCCACTTT

D gene: TRBD1
V gene: TRBV19
J gene: TRBJ1-2
clone size: few
CDR3 protein: CASSRQGTNYGYTF
CDR3 DNA: TGTGCCAGTAGTAGACAGGGGACTAACTATGGCTACACCTTC

D gene: TRBD1
V gene: TRBV18
J gene: TRBJ1-3
clone size: few
CDR3 protein: CASSRWTGVSGNTIYF
CDR3 DNA: TGTGCCAGCTCACGATGGACAGGGGTCTCTGGAAACACCATATATTTT

D gene: -
V gene: TRBV15
J gene: TRBJ1-4
clone size: -
CDR3 protein: CATSRAGADPATNEKLFF
CDR3 DNA: TGTGCCACCAGCAGAGCAGGGGCCGATCCGGCAACTAATGAAAAACTGTTTTTT

D gene: -
V gene: TRBV14
J gene: TRBJ1-1
clone size: -
CDR3 protein: CASSLNYMNTEAFF
CDR3 DNA: TGTGCCAGCAGCCTTAACTATATGAACACTGAAGCTTTCTTT

D gene: TRBD1
V gene: TRBV6-2/TRBV6-3
J gene: TRBJ1-5
clone size: -
CDR3 protein: CASSRWTGGLNQPQHF
CDR3 DNA: TGTGCCAGCAGCCGATGGACAGGGGGCCTTAATCAGCCCCAGCATTTT

D gene: TRBD2
V gene: TRBV6-5
J gene: TRBJ2-4
clone size: -
CDR3 protein: CASSLAGAAKNIQYF
CDR3 DNA: TGTGCCAGCTCACTAGCGGGGGCAGCCAAAAACATTCAGTACTTC

D gene: TRBD2
V gene: TRBV7-3
J gene: TRBJ2-5
clone size: -
CDR3 protein: CASSSPGTSGAQETQYF
CDR3 DNA: TGTGCCAGCAGCTCCCCCGGGACTAGCGGAGCCCAAGAGACCCAGTACTTC

D gene: TRBD1
V gene: TRBV9
J gene: TRBJ1-4
clone size: few
CDR3 protein: CASSTRGQATNEKLFF
CDR3 DNA: TGTGCCAGCAGCACCCGGGGACAGGCAACTAATGAAAAACTGTTTTTT

D gene: -
V gene: TRBV6-2/TRBV6-3
J gene: TRBJ1-3
clone size: -
CDR3 protein: CASSYTGDEENTIYF
CDR3 DNA: TGTGCCAGCAGTTACACCGGGGATGAAGAAAACACCATATATTTT

D gene: -
V gene: TRBV6-5
J gene: TRBJ1-1
clone size: -
CDR3 protein: CASSYSARGNTEAFF
CDR3 DNA: TGTGCCAGCAGTTACTCCGCGCGGGGTAACACTGAAGCTTTCTTT

D gene: -
V gene: TRBV19
J gene: TRBJ2-3
clone size: -
CDR3 protein: CASSLTSSGQYF
CDR3 DNA: TGTGCCAGTAGTTTAACATCCTCGGGGCAGTATTTT

D gene: TRBD1
V gene: TRBV9
J gene: TRBJ2-1
clone size: once
CDR3 protein: CASSGKDRGNEQFF
CDR3 DNA: TGTGCCAGCAGCGGGAAGGACAGGGGCAATGAGCAGTTCTTC

D gene: TRBD2
V gene: TRBV9
J gene: TRBJ2-1
clone size: -
CDR3 protein: CASSVDPSGLNEQFF
CDR3 DNA: TGTGCCAGCAGCGTAGATCCTAGCGGCCTCAATGAGCAGTTCTTC